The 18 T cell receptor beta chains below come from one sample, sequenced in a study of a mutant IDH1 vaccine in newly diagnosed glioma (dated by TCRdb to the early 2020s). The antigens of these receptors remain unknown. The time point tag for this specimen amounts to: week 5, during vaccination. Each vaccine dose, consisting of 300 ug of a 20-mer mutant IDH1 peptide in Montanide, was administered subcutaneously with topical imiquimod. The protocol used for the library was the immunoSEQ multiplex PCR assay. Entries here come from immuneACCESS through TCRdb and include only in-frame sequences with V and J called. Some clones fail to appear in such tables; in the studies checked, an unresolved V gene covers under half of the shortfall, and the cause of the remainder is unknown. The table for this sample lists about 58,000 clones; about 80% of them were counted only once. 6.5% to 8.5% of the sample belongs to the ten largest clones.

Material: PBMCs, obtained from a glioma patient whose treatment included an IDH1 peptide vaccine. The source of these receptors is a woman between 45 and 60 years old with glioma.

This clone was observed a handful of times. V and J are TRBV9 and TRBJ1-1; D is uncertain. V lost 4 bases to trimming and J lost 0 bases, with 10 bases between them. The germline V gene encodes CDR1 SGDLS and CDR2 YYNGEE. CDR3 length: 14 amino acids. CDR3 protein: CASSLGVMNTEAFF. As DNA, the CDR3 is TGTGCCAGCAGCCTCGGTGTTATGAACACTGAAGCTTTCTTT.

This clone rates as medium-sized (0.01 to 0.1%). The DNA for the CDR3 is TGTGCCAGCAGTGAAGCGGGGGGCTCAGATACGCAGTATTTT. Amino acids: CASSEAGGSDTQYF. The gene calls are TRBV6-4 and TRBJ2-3; 9 nucleotides match TRBD2. Germline V lookup: CDR1 MRHNA, CDR2 SNTAGT. This CDR3 is built from 14 residues. Losses at the gene ends were 3 bases for V and 4 bases for J; bases not matched to a gene: 2.

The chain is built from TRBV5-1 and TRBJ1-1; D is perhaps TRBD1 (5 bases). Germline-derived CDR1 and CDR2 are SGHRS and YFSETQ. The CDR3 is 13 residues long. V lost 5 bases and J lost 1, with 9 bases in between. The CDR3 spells CASSSDKNTEAFF. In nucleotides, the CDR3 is TGCGCCAGCAGTTCGGACAAGAACACTGAAGCTTTCTTT.

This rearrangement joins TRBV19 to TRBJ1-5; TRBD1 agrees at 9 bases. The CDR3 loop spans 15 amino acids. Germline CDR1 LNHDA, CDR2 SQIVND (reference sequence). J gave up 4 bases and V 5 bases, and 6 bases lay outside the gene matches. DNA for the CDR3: TGTGCCAGTAGTTTTCGGGACAGGGTTAATCAGCCCCAGCATTTT. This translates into CASSFRDRVNQPQHF.

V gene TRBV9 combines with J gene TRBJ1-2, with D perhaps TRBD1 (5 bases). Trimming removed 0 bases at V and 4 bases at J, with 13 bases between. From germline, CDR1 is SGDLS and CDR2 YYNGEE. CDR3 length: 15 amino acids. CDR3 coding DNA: TGTGCCAGCAGCGTAGATGGGGGTGGTATCTATGGCTACACCTTC. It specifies CASSVDGGGIYGYTF.

The CDR3 DNA sequence: TGTGCCAGCTCACCGTCGGCTGAATACACTGAAGCTTTCTTT. It encodes CASSPSAEYTEAFF. The V and J genes are TRBV18 and TRBJ1-1; unclear D gene. The CDR3 has 14 residues. Trimming shortened V by 3 bases and J by 3 bases, and 11 bases separated the two germline ends. CDR1 is KGHSH and CDR2 is LQKENI in the germline V gene.

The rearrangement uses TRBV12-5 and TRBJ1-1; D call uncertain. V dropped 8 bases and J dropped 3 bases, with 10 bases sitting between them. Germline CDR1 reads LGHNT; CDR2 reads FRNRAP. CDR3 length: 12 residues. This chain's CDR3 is CASKRSDTEAFF. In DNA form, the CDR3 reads TGTGCTAGTAAGAGGTCGGACACTGAAGCTTTCTTT.

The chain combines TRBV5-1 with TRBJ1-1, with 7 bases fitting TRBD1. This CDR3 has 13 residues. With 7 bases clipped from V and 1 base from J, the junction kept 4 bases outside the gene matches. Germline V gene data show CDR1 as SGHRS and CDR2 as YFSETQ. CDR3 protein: CASRGGPNTEAFF. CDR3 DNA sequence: TGCGCCAGCCGAGGGGGCCCGAACACTGAAGCTTTCTTT.

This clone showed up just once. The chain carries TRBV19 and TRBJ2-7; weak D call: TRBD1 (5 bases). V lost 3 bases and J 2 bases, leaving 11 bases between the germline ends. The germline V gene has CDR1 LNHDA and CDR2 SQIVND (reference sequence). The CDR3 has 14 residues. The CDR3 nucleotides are TGTGCCAGTAGTATGCGTCAGGGCGCCTACGAGCAGTACTTC. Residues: CASSMRQGAYEQYF.

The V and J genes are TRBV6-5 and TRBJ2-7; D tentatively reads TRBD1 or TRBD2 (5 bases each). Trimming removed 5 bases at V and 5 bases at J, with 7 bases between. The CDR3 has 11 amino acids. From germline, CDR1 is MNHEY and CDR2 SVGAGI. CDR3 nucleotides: TGTGCCAGCAGTAGGGGACACGAGCAGTACTTC. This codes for CASSRGHEQYF.

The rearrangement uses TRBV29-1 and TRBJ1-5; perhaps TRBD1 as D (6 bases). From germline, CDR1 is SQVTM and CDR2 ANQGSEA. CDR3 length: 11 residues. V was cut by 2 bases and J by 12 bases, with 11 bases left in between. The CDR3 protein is CSVERDTVQHF. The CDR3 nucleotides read TGCAGCGTTGAAAGGGACACAGTCCAGCATTTT.

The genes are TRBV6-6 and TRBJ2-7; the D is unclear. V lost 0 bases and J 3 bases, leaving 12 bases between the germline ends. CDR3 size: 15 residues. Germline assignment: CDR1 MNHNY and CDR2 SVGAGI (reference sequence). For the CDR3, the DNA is TGTGCCAGCAGTTACTCGAGAGCAGTTTTCTACGAGCAGTACTTC. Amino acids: CASSYSRAVFYEQYF.

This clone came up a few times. This chain's CDR3 is CASSPRGRGEDTQYF. In DNA form, the CDR3 reads TGTGCCAGCAGCCCCAGGGGCAGGGGGGAAGATACGCAGTATTTT. V gene TRBV7-3 combines with J gene TRBJ2-3; a possible D gene is TRBD1 (7 bases). Germline CDR1 and CDR2: SGHTA and FQGTGA. Between the trimmed V and J ends, which lost 5 bases and 5 bases, there was a span of 17 bases. The CDR3 extends over 15 amino acids. Using reference TRBV7-3 and TRBJ2-3 for the parts outside the CDR3, the full variable domain is GAGVSQTPSNKVTEKGKYVELRCDPISGHTALYWYRQSLGQGPEFLIYFQGTGAADDSGLPNDRFFAVRPEGSVSTLKIQRTERGDSAVYLCASSPRGRGEDTQYFGPGTRLTVL.

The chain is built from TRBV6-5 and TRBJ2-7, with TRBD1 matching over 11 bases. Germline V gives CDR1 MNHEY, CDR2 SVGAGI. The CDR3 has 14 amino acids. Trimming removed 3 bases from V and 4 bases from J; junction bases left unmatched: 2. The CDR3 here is CASSYGDRGYEQYF. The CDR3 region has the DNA TGTGCCAGCAGTTATGGGGACAGGGGGTACGAGCAGTACTTC.

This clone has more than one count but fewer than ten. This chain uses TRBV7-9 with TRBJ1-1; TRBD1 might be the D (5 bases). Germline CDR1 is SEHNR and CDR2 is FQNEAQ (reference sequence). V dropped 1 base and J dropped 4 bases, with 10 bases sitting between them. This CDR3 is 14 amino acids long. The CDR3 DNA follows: TGTGCCAGCAGCTTAGGTATGGGGGGCACTGAAGCTTTCTTT. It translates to CASSLGMGGTEAFF.

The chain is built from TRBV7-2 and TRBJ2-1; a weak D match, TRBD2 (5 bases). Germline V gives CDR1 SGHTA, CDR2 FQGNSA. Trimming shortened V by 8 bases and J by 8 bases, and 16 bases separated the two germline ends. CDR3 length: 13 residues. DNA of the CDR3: TGTGCCAGCCTCTTAGAAGCGGAGGATGAGCAGTTCTTC. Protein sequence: CASLLEAEDEQFF.

The CDR3 DNA is TGTGCCAGCAGCTCCGATACAGGGTCCAATGAAAAACTGTTTTTT. This encodes CASSSDTGSNEKLFF. The gene calls are TRBV7-2 and TRBJ1-4, with D possibly TRBD1 on 6 matching bases. Looked up from germline, CDR1 is SGHTA and CDR2 is FQGNSA. The V gene lost 4 bases and the J gene lost 5 bases, with 14 bases spanning the gap. CDR3 length equals 15 residues.

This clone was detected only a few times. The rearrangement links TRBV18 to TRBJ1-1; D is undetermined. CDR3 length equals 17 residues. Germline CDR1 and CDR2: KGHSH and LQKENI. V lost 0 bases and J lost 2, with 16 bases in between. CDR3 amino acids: CASSPPYDTEGNTEAFF. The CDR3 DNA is TGTGCCAGCTCACCACCGTACGACACCGAGGGCAACACTGAAGCTTTCTTT.